This T cell receptor beta chain is drawn from a study of shared clonotypes between healthy human individuals. Sequenced by immunoSEQ multiplex PCR; TCRdb stores in-frame clones only, minus some. Counted here are just over 2,000,000 clones, over 85% occurring once; the ten biggest clones make up roughly 1.1%. Naive CD8 cells were CD45RO-negative, positively selected for CCR7, excluding terminally differentiated effector memory CD45RA+ cells. Details on this clone: Antigen unknown.

The study, taken as a whole, reports: Rarefaction showed that sequencing of sorted subsets was incomplete (despite large depth).

V was shortened by 0 bases and J by 0 bases, with 12 bases between the two germline ends. The CDR3 totals 16 residues. Germline V CDR1 and CDR2: MNHNS, SASEGT. The TCR was taken from a man younger than 35 in good health. The chain employs TRBV6-1 and TRBJ2-7; possible D gene TRBD2, 6 bases. Sequenced input: naive CD8+ T cells sorted from blood. For the CDR3, the DNA is TGTGCCAGCAGTGAAGCGCTTGGGGGGAGCTCCTACGAGCAGTACTTC. Amino acids: CASSEALGGSSYEQYF.